Presented here are 30 T cell receptor beta chains from one specimen sequenced in a study of early T cells in non-severe SARS-CoV-2 infection. TCRdb itself ran the 5' RACE reads through MiXCR, one entry per CDR3 protein. The sample holds about 64,000 distinct CDR3 sequences, over 4.5% seen once. What was sequenced was whole blood. The receptor set was obtained from an adult who was a healthcare worker with PCR-confirmed SARS-CoV-2 infection or an uninfected control (not recorded which).

This clonotype was observed at least ten times. The J gene is TRBJ1-5, the V gene TRBV20-1; the D gene is possibly TRBD1 (6 bases). The germline CDR1 and CDR2 sequences are DFQATT and SNEGSKA (reference sequence). V lost 4 bases to trimming and J lost 2 bases, with 6 bases between them. The CDR3 has 12 amino acids. Here the CDR3 reads CSANRGNQPQHF. DNA of the CDR3: TGCAGTGCTAACAGGGGCAATCAGCCCCAGCATTTT.

A few counts support this clonotype. The chain joins TRBV5-4 to TRBJ2-1; 8 bases align to TRBD2. This CDR3 has 14 amino acids. The germline V gene encodes CDR1 SGHNT and CDR2 YYREEE (reference sequence). Unmatched junction bases numbered 8, after V lost 3 bases and J lost 9 bases. CDR3 region: CASSSPPGGGEQFF. The CDR3 bases are TGTGCCAGCAGCTCCCCCCCGGGAGGGGGTGAGCAGTTCTTC.

This clonotype was observed at least ten times. This chain connects TRBV7-6 to TRBJ1-1; no clear D gene. The germline V gene has CDR1 SGHVS and CDR2 FNYEAQ. The CDR3 loop spans 13 amino acids. V lost 4 bases and J lost 2, with 8 bases in between. CDR3 residues: CASSSQPNTEAFF. CDR3 nucleotides: TGTGCCAGCAGCTCGCAGCCAAACACTGAAGCTTTCTTT.

This sequence joins TRBV5-4 and TRBJ2-3; D unclear. The germline CDR1 and CDR2 sequences are SGHNT and YYREEE (reference sequence). The CDR3 is made up of 13 amino acids. Trimming cost V 3 bases and J 1 base, with 6 bases left between them. This CDR3 is CASSWAGTDTQYF. CDR3 bases: TGTGCCAGCAGCTGGGCAGGCACAGATACGCAGTATTTT.

This clonotype was seen repeatedly, ten times or more. The rearrangement links TRBV30 to TRBJ1-4; no firm D call. V was clipped by 1 base and J by 4 bases, with 7 bases between them. Germline values: CDR1 GTSNPN, CDR2 SVGIG (reference sequence). The CDR3 is made up of 13 amino acids. CDR3 in amino acids: CAWSAQINEKLFF. The CDR3, as DNA: TGTGCCTGGAGTGCCCAGATTAATGAAAAACTGTTTTTT.

This clonotype was counted between two and nine times. The rearrangement uses TRBV7-2 and TRBJ1-2; no firm D call. Trimming took 2 bases from V and 3 from J, leaving 4 bases between them. The CDR3 runs 12 residues. The germline CDR1 and CDR2 sequences are SGHTA and FQGNSA. This chain's CDR3 is CASSLQYYGYTF. CDR3 sequence (DNA): TGTGCCAGCAGCTTACAGTACTATGGCTACACCTTC.

The CDR3: CASSPGTDGDTQYF. The CDR3, as DNA: TGTGCCAGCAGCCCCGGGACAGATGGAGATACGCAGTATTTT. V is TRBV11-3 and J is TRBJ2-3; TRBD1 aligns across 7 bases. The trim removed 5 bases at V and 5 bases at J, leaving 7 bases unmatched. This CDR3 has 14 amino acids. The V gene's germline CDR1 is SGHNT and CDR2 YENEEA.

This clonotype was observed at least ten times. The chain combines TRBV7-9 with TRBJ2-4, with D unresolved. The CDR3 length is 16 residues. Trimming took off 0 bases at V and 2 bases at J, with 11 bases between the two ends. Germline CDR1 reads SEHNR; CDR2 reads FQNEAQ (reference sequence). CDR3 loop: CASSLADPRTKNIQYF. The DNA for the CDR3 is TGTGCCAGCAGCTTAGCGGACCCACGAACCAAAAACATTCAGTACTTC.

This clonotype was observed a few times. The chain links TRBV20-1 to TRBJ2-7; 11 bases line up with TRBD1. The ends lost 5 bases at V and 9 bases at J; junction bases unmatched: 9. There are 13 residues in the CDR3. Per the germline V gene, CDR1 is DFQATT and CDR2 is SNEGSKA (reference sequence). CDR3 loop: CSAAGQGALWQYF. The DNA of the CDR3 is TGCAGTGCTGCTGGACAGGGGGCTTTATGGCAGTACTTC.

The V gene is TRBV13, the J gene TRBJ2-6, with no clear D. The germline V gene encodes CDR1 PRHDT and CDR2 FYEKMQ (reference sequence). This CDR3 is built from 16 residues. V was shortened by 0 bases and J by 4 bases, with 10 bases between the two germline ends. CDR3 loop: CASSLGLGRGANVLTF. CDR3 bases: TGTGCCAGCAGCTTAGGCTTGGGCCGCGGGGCCAACGTCCTGACTTTC.

With regard to this clonotype: A junction end diverges from the germline sequence, so it may reflect a read error. This chain connects TRBV19 to TRBJ2-7, with TRBD1 matching over 9 bases. Per germline, CDR1 LNHDA and CDR2 SQIVND (reference sequence). The CDR3 loop spans 15 amino acids. The CDR3 nucleotides read TGTGTCAGTAGTATGGGGACAGGGTCTTCCTACGAGCAGTACTTC. It translates to CVSSMGTGSSYEQYF. The variable domain in full, with the rest retrieved from reference TRBV19 and TRBJ2-7, is DGGITQSPKYLFRKEGQNVTLSCEQNLNHDAMYWYRQDPGQGLRLIYYSQIVNDFQKGDIAEGYSVSREKKESFPLTVTSAQKNPTAFYLCVSSMGTGSSYEQYFGPGTRLTVT.

The chain has TRBV11-3 and TRBJ2-2; D is ambiguous. Germline V gives CDR1 SGHNT, CDR2 YENEEA. The CDR3 length is 12 residues. Trimming cost V 2 bases and J 4 bases, with 2 bases left between them. This chain's CDR3 is CASSLITGELFF. The CDR3 DNA sequence: TGTGCCAGCAGCTTAATCACCGGGGAGCTGTTTTTT.

This clonotype was counted at least ten times. The V gene is TRBV19, the J gene TRBJ2-1, with 7 bases lining up with TRBD2. CDR1 is LNHDA, CDR2 SQIVND, per germline (reference sequence). The CDR3 is 15 amino acids. J lost 7 bases, V lost 5 bases, and 11 bases had no gene match. The CDR3 loop is CASSGGLGLVNEQFF. The CDR3 nucleotides read TGTGCCAGTAGTGGCGGTTTAGGACTAGTAAATGAGCAGTTCTTC.

This clonotype occurred many times. The chain combines TRBV9 with TRBJ2-1, with 7 positions matching TRBD1. The CDR3 is 15 amino acids. With V trimmed by 4 bases and J by 2 bases, 6 bases remained unmatched. From germline, CDR1 is SGDLS and CDR2 YYNGEE. The CDR3 DNA reads as TGTGCCAGCAGCAAAGGGGGCCGCACCTACAATGAGCAGTTCTTC. It codes for CASSKGGRTYNEQFF.

This clonotype has more than one count but fewer than ten. The rearrangement links TRBV20-1 to TRBJ1-1; D is uncertain. Germline V gives CDR1 DFQATT, CDR2 SNEGSKA (reference sequence). CDR3 length equals 11 residues. V lost 6 bases and J lost 11, with 16 bases in between. The CDR3 DNA is TGCAGTGCCCCGATCCCTGGCCAGGCTTTCTTT. It specifies CSAPIPGQAFF.

This clonotype was picked up many times. The rearrangement links TRBV20-1 to TRBJ2-3; D not certain. The CDR3 is 12 amino acids. V was trimmed by 3 bases and J by 1 base, leaving 5 bases between them. Germline lookup yields CDR1 DFQATT and CDR2 SNEGSKA (reference sequence). DNA for the CDR3: TGCAGTGCTAGGGGCGGCACAGATACGCAGTATTTT. It encodes CSARGGTDTQYF.

This clonotype came up many times. V gene TRBV7-3 combines with J gene TRBJ2-2, with unresolved D. This CDR3 comprises 14 residues. CDR1 and CDR2 from the germline V gene are SGHTA and FQGTGA. Trimming left V 3 bases short and J 0 bases short, with 5 bases between. The CDR3, as DNA: TGTGCCAGCAGCTTGTTAACGAACACCGGGGAGCTGTTTTTT. This encodes CASSLLTNTGELFF.

Notes on this clonotype: A much more abundant neighbour one base away suggests this may be a read error. The gene calls are TRBV5-1 and TRBJ2-5, with D perhaps TRBD2 (6 bases). Trimming cost V 4 bases and J 4 bases, with 14 bases left between them. Germline V gene sequence: CDR1 SGHRS, CDR2 YFSETQ. The CDR3 sequence is 14 residues long. The CDR3 is CASSSGRRGETQYF. Written as DNA, the CDR3 is TGCGCCAGCAGCAGCGGCAGGAGGGGAGAGACCCAGTACTTC.

This clonotype was seen repeatedly, ten times or more. The genes are TRBV11-3 and TRBJ2-1; 13 bases agree with TRBD2. This CDR3 has 15 residues. The V and J ends lost 5 bases and 8 bases, in that order; junction bases with no gene match: 6. Germline V gives CDR1 SGHNT, CDR2 YENEEA. The CDR3 spells CASSRTSGGRYEQFF. DNA of the CDR3: TGTGCCAGCAGCCGGACTAGCGGGGGTCGCTATGAGCAGTTCTTC. The variable domain in full, completed from reference TRBV11-3 and TRBJ2-1, reads EAGVVQSPRYKIIEKKQPVAFWCNPISGHNTLYWYLQNLGQGPELLIRYENEEAVDDSQLPKDRFSAERLKGVDSTLKIQPAELGDSAVYLCASSRTSGGRYEQFFGPGTRLTVL.

Turning to this clonotype: This may arise from a read error, as a much more abundant clone is one base away. V usage is TRBV6-6 and J usage is TRBJ2-5; D is uncertain. Trimming removed 7 bases from V and 2 bases from J, with 11 bases in between. There are 13 residues in the CDR3. Germline CDR1 and CDR2: MNHNY and SVGAGI (reference sequence). DNA for the CDR3: TGTGCCAGCAATCCGCAGACGCAAGAGACCCAGTACTTC. Its translation is CASNPQTQETQYF.

This rearrangement joins TRBV7-3 to TRBJ1-1; D uncertain. V was clipped by 3 bases and J by 5 bases, with 10 bases between them. Germline V gene sequence: CDR1 SGHTA, CDR2 FQGTGA. This CDR3 is built from 13 residues. The CDR3 DNA is TGTGCCAGCAGCTTCAATCGGGGAACTGAAGCTTTCTTT. Amino acid sequence: CASSFNRGTEAFF.

In its sample, this clonotype was seen a few times. The rearrangement uses TRBV2 and TRBJ2-7; possible D gene TRBD1, 6 bases. There are 15 residues in the CDR3. V was cut by 2 bases and J by 4 bases, with 15 bases left in between. Germline V CDR1 and CDR2: SNHLY, FYNNEI. CDR3 coding DNA: TGTGCCAGCAGTGAATTCGAGGGGGTAGGATACGAGCAGTACTTC. The encoded protein is CASSEFEGVGYEQYF.

This clonotype showed up just a few times. The V call is TRBV12-3 or TRBV12-4, the J call TRBJ1-2; no clear D gene. Between the trimmed V and J ends, which lost 4 bases and 5 bases, there was a span of 2 bases. The CDR3 is 10 residues long. The CDR3 coding sequence is TGTGCCAGCAGTTCGTATGGCTACACCTTC. This codes for CASSSYGYTF.

This chain connects TRBV5-4 to TRBJ2-7; 9 bases fit TRBD2. The germline V gene encodes CDR1 SGHNT and CDR2 YYREEE (reference sequence). The CDR3 length is 14 residues. V was pared by 3 bases and J by 5 bases, with 6 bases of the junction left unmatched. The CDR3 DNA is TGTGCCAGCAGCTCGCGGGAGGGCCTCCACGAGCAGTACTTC. Its protein is CASSSREGLHEQYF.

This clonotype was seen repeatedly, ten times or more. V and J are TRBV6-6 and TRBJ1-1; TRBD1 agrees at 8 bases. Germline loops: CDR1 MNHNY, CDR2 SVGAGI (reference sequence). This CDR3 has 16 amino acids. The J segment lost 1 base and the V segment lost 2 bases, leaving 6 bases of the junction unmatched. The DNA for the CDR3 is TGTGCCAGCAGTTACAGGACAGGGAATTCGAACACTGAAGCTTTCTTT. This encodes CASSYRTGNSNTEAFF.

Ten or more counts support this clonotype. The CDR3 DNA sequence: TGTGCCTGGAGCCCTCCAGTCTCCTACAATGAGCAGTTCTTC. Protein product: CAWSPPVSYNEQFF. The chain uses TRBV30 and TRBJ2-1, with D hard to call. CDR1 GTSNPN and CDR2 SVGIG come from the germline V gene (reference sequence). The CDR3 length is 14 residues. V was shortened by 3 bases and J by 0 bases, with 9 bases between the two germline ends.

V usage is TRBV7-9 and J usage is TRBJ2-7; 8 bases are shared with TRBD2. Trimming removed 5 bases from V and 7 bases from J; junction bases left unmatched: 10. The CDR3 loop spans 14 amino acids. Looked up from germline, CDR1 is SEHNR and CDR2 is FQNEAQ (reference sequence). In DNA, the CDR3 is TGTGCCAGCAGCCTGGAGCTAGCGGGCCGGGAGCAGTACTTC. It encodes CASSLELAGREQYF.

This clonotype was seen repeatedly, ten times or more. The chain couples TRBV7-8 to TRBJ2-1; D might be TRBD2 (5 bases). The CDR3 consists of 18 residues. The V end was cut by 0 bases, the J end by 3 bases, with 18 bases between. Germline V gene sequence: CDR1 SGHVS, CDR2 FQNEAQ. CDR3 protein: CASSLASTTLSYYNEQFF. The CDR3 nucleotides read TGTGCCAGCAGCTTAGCGTCGACTACCCTAAGTTACTACAATGAGCAGTTCTTC.

V and J are TRBV27 and TRBJ2-7; possibly TRBD1 for D (5 bases). Trimming removed 2 bases from V and 1 base from J, with 12 bases in between. Germline V lookup: CDR1 MNHEY, CDR2 SMNVEV (reference sequence). CDR3 length: 15 amino acids. The CDR3 sequence: CASSLLGPGSYEQYF. In nucleotides, the CDR3 is TGTGCCAGCAGTTTACTGGGGCCAGGTTCCTACGAGCAGTACTTC.

This clonotype has ten or more counts. This rearrangement joins TRBV2 to TRBJ1-2; a weak D match, TRBD1 (6 bases). Looked up from germline, CDR1 is SNHLY and CDR2 is FYNNEI. The CDR3 is 15 residues long. V shed 6 bases and J shed 6 bases, with 20 bases lying between them. The CDR3 DNA reads TGTGCCAGCAGCCGACAGGTATCGAACCCTCATGGCTACACCTTC. Its translation: CASSRQVSNPHGYTF.